This TCR beta chain comes out of a study of OX40 agonist ivuxolimab in advanced cancers. The overall study: Enrollees could have had prior anti-PD-1, anti-PD-L1 or anti-CTLA-4 therapy, which 35% to 40% had received. Study findings and constraints: Among T cells, CD8+ cells averaged more expanded clones than CD4+ cells.

Notes on this clone: Its antigen is unidentified.

The CDR3 sequence is 15 residues long. From germline, CDR1 is SQVTM and CDR2 ANQGSEA. The V and J ends lost 4 bases and 0 bases, in that order; junction bases with no gene match: 5. The method was immunoSEQ multiplex PCR; TCRdb's version includes in-frame clones alone and lacks a portion of them. This table holds fewer than 85,000 clones, nearly 90% found once. The source is an adult with an advanced solid tumor such as melanoma, head and neck, liver or kidney cancer. This chain uses TRBV29-1 with TRBJ2-2; 7 bases match TRBD1. The material was CD4+ or CD8+ T cells sorted from blood, obtained in a trial of the OX40 agonist ivuxolimab. For the CDR3, the DNA is TGCAGCGTTGTTCGGCAGGGGGCGAACACCGGGGAGCTGTTTTTT. It specifies CSVVRQGANTGELFF.